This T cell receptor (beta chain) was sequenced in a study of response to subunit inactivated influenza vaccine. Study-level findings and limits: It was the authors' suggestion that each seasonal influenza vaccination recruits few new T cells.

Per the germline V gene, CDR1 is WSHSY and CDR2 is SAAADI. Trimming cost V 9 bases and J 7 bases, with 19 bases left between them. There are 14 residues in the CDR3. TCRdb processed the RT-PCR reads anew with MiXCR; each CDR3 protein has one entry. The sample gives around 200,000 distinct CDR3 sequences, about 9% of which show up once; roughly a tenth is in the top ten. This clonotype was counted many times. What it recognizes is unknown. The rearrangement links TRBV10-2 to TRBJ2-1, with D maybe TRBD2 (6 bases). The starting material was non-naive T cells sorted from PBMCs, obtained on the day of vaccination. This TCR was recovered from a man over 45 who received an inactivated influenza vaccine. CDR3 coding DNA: TGCGCCAGTTCGGGACGGAGGGGCGCGAATGAGCAGTTCTTC. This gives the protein CASSGRRGANEQFF.